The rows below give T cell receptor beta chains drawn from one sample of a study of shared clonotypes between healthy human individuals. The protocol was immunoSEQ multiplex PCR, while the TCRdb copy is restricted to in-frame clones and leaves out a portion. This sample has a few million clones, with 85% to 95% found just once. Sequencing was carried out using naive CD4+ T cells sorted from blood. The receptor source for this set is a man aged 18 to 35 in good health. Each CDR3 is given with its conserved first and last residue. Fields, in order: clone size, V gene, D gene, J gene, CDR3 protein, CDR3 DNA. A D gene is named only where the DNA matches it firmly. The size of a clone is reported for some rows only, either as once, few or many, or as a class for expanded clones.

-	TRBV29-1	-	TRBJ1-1	CSVFPHGGNTEAFF	TGCAGCGTCTTCCCCCACGGGGGGAACACTGAAGCTTTCTTT
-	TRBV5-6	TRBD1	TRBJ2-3	CASSFLIEGGARADTQYF	TGTGCCAGCAGCTTTTTAATCGAAGGGGGCGCGAGGGCAGATACGCAGTATTTT
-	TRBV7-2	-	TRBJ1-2	CASSQGDGYTF	TGTGCCAGCAGCCAAGGGGATGGCTACACCTTC
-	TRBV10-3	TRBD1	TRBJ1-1	CASWGQGPNTEAFF	TGTGCCAGCTGGGGACAGGGCCCTAACACTGAAGCTTTCTTT
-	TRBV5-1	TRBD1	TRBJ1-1	CASSIRTGGITEAFF	TGCGCCAGCAGCATCCGGACAGGGGGCATCACTGAAGCTTTCTTT
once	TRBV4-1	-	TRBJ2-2	CASTRALLTGELFF	TGCGCCAGCACCCGGGCCCTTCTCACCGGGGAGCTGTTTTTT
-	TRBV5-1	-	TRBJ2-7	CASSSDRYYEQYF	TGCGCCAGCAGCTCGGACAGATACTACGAGCAGTACTTC
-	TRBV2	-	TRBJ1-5	CASIGEGGNQPQHF	TGTGCCAGCATAGGGGAGGGGGGCAATCAGCCCCAGCATTTT
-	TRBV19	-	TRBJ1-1	CASSRGAEGTEAFF	TGTGCCAGTAGTCGGGGGGCCGAGGGGACTGAAGCTTTCTTT
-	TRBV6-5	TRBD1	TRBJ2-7	CASTRTGALEQYF	TGTGCCAGCACCAGGACAGGGGCCCTGGAGCAGTACTTC
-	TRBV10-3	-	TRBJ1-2	CAISEQNYGYTF	TGTGCCATCAGTGAGCAAAACTATGGCTACACCTTC
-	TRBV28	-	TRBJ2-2	CASSFPAGQNTGELFF	TGTGCCAGCAGTTTCCCCGCAGGACAGAACACCGGGGAGCTGTTTTTT
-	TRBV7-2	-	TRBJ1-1	CASSSSRGWATEAFF	TGTGCCAGCAGCTCTAGTAGGGGTTGGGCCACTGAAGCTTTCTTT
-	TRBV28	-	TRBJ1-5	CASTRGGVPQHF	TGTGCCAGCACCCGGGGGGGCGTACCCCAGCATTTT
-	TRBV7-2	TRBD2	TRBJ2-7	CASSLGGRDEQYF	TGTGCCAGCAGCTTAGGTGGGAGGGACGAGCAGTACTTC
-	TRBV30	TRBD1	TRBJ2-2	CAWSVLRTGSTGELFF	TGTGCCTGGAGTGTACTTAGGACAGGGAGCACCGGGGAGCTGTTTTTT
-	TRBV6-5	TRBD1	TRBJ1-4	CASMGRGLREKLFF	TGTGCCAGCATGGGGAGGGGGCTTCGTGAAAAACTGTTTTTT
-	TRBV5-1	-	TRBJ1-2	CASSPGPQNYGYTF	TGCGCCAGCAGCCCGGGGCCCCAGAACTATGGCTACACCTTC
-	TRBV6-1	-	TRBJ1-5	CASRAPGRNQPQHF	TGTGCCAGCAGGGCCCCAGGGCGCAATCAGCCCCAGCATTTT